Following are 26 T cell receptor beta chains from one sample sequenced in a study of response to subunit inactivated influenza vaccine. Each CDR3 protein is one row after TCRdb ran MiXCR on the RT-PCR reads. The sample lists 630,000 or so distinct CDR3 sequences, 15% to 17% occurring once. The specimen comprised PBMCs from blood, sampled about 13 days after vaccination. These receptors were obtained from a man between 45 and 60 years old who received an inactivated influenza vaccine.

The chain employs TRBV3-1 and TRBJ1-2; D not certain. Germline V CDR1 and CDR2: LGHDT, YNNKEL (reference sequence). Trimming took 3 bases from V and 7 from J, leaving 9 bases between them. The CDR3 consists of 12 residues. Here the CDR3 DNA reads TGTGCCAGCAGCCATGAAAGAGGTGGCTACACCTTC. This codes for CASSHERGGYTF.

This clonotype has a count of ten or more. The chain joins TRBV6-1 to TRBJ1-1; D may be TRBD1 (5 bases). Trimming pared 6 bases from V and 5 bases from J, leaving 13 bases between. Per germline, CDR1 MNHNS and CDR2 SASEGT. The CDR3 is 13 residues long. The CDR3 DNA reads as TGTGCCAGCAGCCTCGGGGGAAGGACTGAAGCTTTCTTT. Residues: CASSLGGRTEAFF.

The chain combines TRBV4-3 with TRBJ2-1; D is unclear. The CDR3 extends over 14 amino acids. In germline, CDR1 is LGHNA, CDR2 YSLEER. With 0 bases removed from V and 9 bases from J, the gap between germline ends came to 12 bases. CDR3 in amino acids: CASSQDRPASEQFF. CDR3 DNA sequence: TGCGCCAGCAGCCAAGACAGACCCGCAAGTGAGCAGTTCTTC.

This clonotype was counted at least ten times. The chain employs TRBV12-3 or TRBV12-4 and TRBJ2-2; the D gene is possibly TRBD2 (5 bases). This CDR3 spans 11 amino acids. The ends were cut back, 6 bases at V and 7 bases at J, with 6 bases in the middle. CDR3 in amino acids: CASSRGGELFF. Here the CDR3 DNA reads TGTGCCAGCAGCCGGGGCGGGGAGCTGTTTTTT.

This chain joins TRBV7-2 and TRBJ1-5; no definite D call. The CDR3 consists of 16 residues. Germline CDR1 and CDR2: SGHTA and FQGNSA. V was shortened by 1 base and J by 1 base, with 11 bases between the two germline ends. The CDR3 region has the DNA TGTGCCAGCAGCTTAGTTGCGGGGAAGAGCAATCAGCCCCAGCATTTT. Translating gives CASSLVAGKSNQPQHF.

This clonotype was seen only a few times. The CDR3 loop is CASSQSSGGALETQYF. In DNA, the CDR3 is TGTGCCAGCAGCCAATCTAGCGGGGGGGCTTTAGAGACCCAGTACTTC. J is TRBJ2-5 and V is TRBV4-2, with 12 bases that match TRBD2. The germline V gene encodes CDR1 LGHNA and CDR2 YNFKEQ. This CDR3 is 16 amino acids long. Germline trimming cut 2 bases from V and 4 bases from J; bases unmatched to any gene: 5.

This clonotype was recorded a few times. This chain connects TRBV28 to TRBJ2-7, with D maybe TRBD1 (6 bases). V lost 8 bases and J 0 bases, leaving 8 bases between the germline ends. Germline CDR1 is MDHEN and CDR2 is SYDVKM. The CDR3 is made up of 12 amino acids. CDR3 sequence reads: CASGQHSYEQYF. For the CDR3, the DNA is TGTGCCAGCGGACAGCACTCCTACGAGCAGTACTTC. The entire variable domain, with the rest obtained from reference TRBV28 and TRBJ2-7, is as follows: DVKVTQSSRYLVKRTGEKVFLECVQDMDHENMFWYRQDPGLGLRLIYFSYDVKMKEKGDIPEGYSVSREKKERFSLILESASTNQTSMYLCASGQHSYEQYFGPGTRLTVT.

The J gene is TRBJ2-3, the V gene TRBV20-1; 9 nucleotides match TRBD2. Germline loops: CDR1 DFQATT, CDR2 SNEGSKA (reference sequence). Losses at the gene ends were 0 bases for V and 0 bases for J; bases not matched to a gene: 7. The CDR3 has 17 amino acids. The CDR3 here is CSARDLRLAASTDTQYF. Written as DNA, the CDR3 is TGCAGTGCTAGAGACCTCAGACTAGCGGCTAGCACAGATACGCAGTATTTT.

This clonotype has only a few counts. V is TRBV7-2 and J is TRBJ2-1, with D perhaps matching TRBD2 (5 bases). The CDR3 spans 13 residues. V lost 1 base and J lost 9, with 10 bases in between. The V gene's germline CDR1 is SGHTA and CDR2 FQGNSA. In DNA, the CDR3 is TGTGCCAGCAGCTTAGATCCCAGCGGTGAGCAGTTCTTC. Protein sequence: CASSLDPSGEQFF.

This clonotype was detected many times. The chain uses TRBV5-1 and TRBJ2-5; D may be TRBD2 (5 bases). The CDR3 runs 13 residues. The V gene's germline CDR1 is SGHRS and CDR2 YFSETQ. V shed 0 bases and J shed 3 bases, with 6 bases lying between them. The CDR3 spells CASSLGTEETQYF. CDR3 coding DNA: TGCGCCAGCAGCTTGGGGACTGAAGAGACCCAGTACTTC.

The rearrangement links TRBV12-3 or TRBV12-4 to TRBJ2-1, with D perhaps given as TRBD1 or TRBD2 (7 bases each). V lost 6 bases to trimming and J lost 8 bases, with 26 bases between them. The CDR3 contains 17 residues. The CDR3 here is CASRYYSRGGPSDEQFF. CDR3 DNA: TGTGCCAGCAGGTACTATAGCAGGGGGGGGCCCTCGGATGAGCAGTTCTTC.

There are a few counts of this clonotype. The gene calls are TRBV4-3 and TRBJ1-6; TRBD1 matches at 10 bases. Germline V gives CDR1 LGHNA, CDR2 YSLEER. With V trimmed by 6 bases and J by 15 bases, 11 bases remained unmatched. The CDR3 covers 14 residues. The CDR3 sequence is CASSAGTGDFRLHF. Written as DNA, the CDR3 is TGCGCCAGCAGTGCCGGGACAGGGGATTTTCGCCTCCACTTT.

The chain joins TRBV19 to TRBJ2-6; 10 bases are shared with TRBD1. The CDR3 contains 21 residues. The V segment lost 3 bases and the J segment 2 bases; nucleotides outside the gene matches: 16. CDR1 is LNHDA, CDR2 SQIVND, per germline (reference sequence). For the CDR3, the DNA is TGTGCCAGTAGTATCGGACAGGGGGGGCTTCTAATAGTTCCTGGGGCCAACGTCCTGACTTTC. The encoded protein is CASSIGQGGLLIVPGANVLTF.

The chain uses TRBV5-1 and TRBJ2-7, with 10 bases matching TRBD1. From germline, CDR1 is SGHRS and CDR2 YFSETQ. V shed 5 bases, J shed 3 bases, and the junction held 8 bases outside the gene matches. CDR3 size: 15 residues. The CDR3 sequence: CASSFSGTGVYEQYF. The DNA for the CDR3 is TGCGCCAGCAGTTTTTCCGGGACAGGGGTCTACGAGCAGTACTTC. Filled out from reference TRBV5-1 and TRBJ2-7, the complete variable domain reads KAGVTQTPRYLIKTRGQQVTLSCSPISGHRSVSWYQQTPGQGLQFLFEYFSETQRNKGNFPGRFSGRQFSNSRSEMNVSTLELGDSALYLCASSFSGTGVYEQYFGPGTRLTVT.

A few counts support this clonotype. The chain employs TRBV6-2 or TRBV6-3 and TRBJ1-1, with unresolved D. This CDR3 is 15 amino acids long. Germline-derived CDR1 and CDR2 are MNHEY and SVGEGT. V was pared by 0 bases and J by 0 bases, with 8 bases between. The CDR3 DNA sequence: TGTGCCAGCAGTTACTCAATAGCAATGAACACTGAAGCTTTCTTT. Its protein product is CASSYSIAMNTEAFF.

The J gene is TRBJ2-3, the V gene TRBV12-3 or TRBV12-4; 8 bases agree with TRBD2. The CDR3 is 14 residues long. The trim removed 6 bases at V and 2 bases at J, leaving 4 bases unmatched. CDR3 bases: TGTGCCAGCAGGATAGCGGGAAACACAGATACGCAGTATTTT. This sequence encodes CASRIAGNTDTQYF.

The V and J genes are TRBV25-1 and TRBJ2-1; D unresolved. The germline V and J ends were trimmed by 1 base and 8 bases, with 3 bases remaining between them. Germline V CDR1 and CDR2: MGHDK, SYGVNS. The CDR3 length is 11 residues. The CDR3 loop is CASSESHEQFF. As DNA, the CDR3 is TGTGCCAGCAGTGAATCCCATGAGCAGTTCTTC.

This clonotype was recorded a few times. The chain combines TRBV14 with TRBJ2-3; 10 bases agree with TRBD1. Germline-derived CDR1 and CDR2 are SGHDN and FVKESK. The CDR3 is 21 amino acids. The V segment lost 1 base and the J segment 0 bases; nucleotides outside the gene matches: 16. The CDR3 bases are TGTGCCAGCAGCCAAGTAAGGAGGGACAGGGGCCTTTCAACTAGCACAGATACGCAGTATTTT. This sequence encodes CASSQVRRDRGLSTSTDTQYF.

This clonotype turned up a few times. The rearrangement joins TRBV29-1 to TRBJ1-2, with D perhaps TRBD1 (6 bases). Per germline, CDR1 SQVTM and CDR2 ANQGSEA. V lost 8 bases and J 4 bases, leaving 11 bases between the germline ends. The CDR3 consists of 11 residues. Written as DNA, the CDR3 is TGCAGCCACTCGACAGGCTATGGCTACACCTTC. This codes for CSHSTGYGYTF.

This chain links TRBV5-1 with TRBJ2-7; 13 bases agree with TRBD2. The CDR3 runs 16 residues. Trimming took 3 bases from V and 5 from J; bases not matched to a gene: 8. Looked up from germline, CDR1 is SGHRS and CDR2 is YFSETQ. CDR3: CASSSAGTSGNDEQYF. The CDR3 DNA sequence: TGCGCCAGCAGCTCCGCCGGGACTAGCGGGAATGACGAGCAGTACTTC.

This clonotype was seen ten or more times. The rearrangement uses TRBV28 and TRBJ2-5, with a possible D match to TRBD2 (5 bases). This CDR3 comprises 17 residues. The germline V and J ends were trimmed by 4 bases and 0 bases, with 18 bases remaining between them. Germline V gene data show CDR1 as MDHEN and CDR2 as SYDVKM. The CDR3 bases are TGTGCCAGCAGTTCCCCCATCTTCAGCGGAAACCAAGAGACCCAGTACTTC. The encoded protein is CASSSPIFSGNQETQYF.

This clonotype was recorded a few times. The chain carries TRBV18 and TRBJ2-6; 7 bases fit TRBD1. Trimming at V came to 5 bases and at J to 0 bases, leaving 10 bases not matched to a gene. CDR3 size: 18 residues. From germline, CDR1 is KGHSH and CDR2 LQKENI. The CDR3 here is CASSGPGQTLSGANVLTF. For the CDR3, the DNA is TGTGCCAGCTCAGGTCCGGGACAGACGCTCTCTGGGGCCAACGTCCTGACTTTC.

This clonotype was detected a few times. V usage is TRBV20-1 and J usage is TRBJ2-3, with 12 bases that match TRBD2. The CDR3 length is 14 residues. Per germline, CDR1 DFQATT and CDR2 SNEGSKA (reference sequence). V trimming: 8 bases; J trimming: 6 bases; junction bases outside the gene matches: 9. In nucleotides, the CDR3 is TGCAGTACCAAGACTAGCGGGAGTACTGATACGCAGTATTTT. This encodes CSTKTSGSTDTQYF.

The rearrangement joins TRBV28 to TRBJ1-5; a possible D gene is TRBD1 (5 bases). Trimming took 0 bases from V and 4 from J, leaving 16 bases between them. The CDR3 is 17 amino acids. Germline-derived CDR1 and CDR2 are MDHEN and SYDVKM. The CDR3 nucleotides are TGTGCCAGCAGTTTATGGCAGATCCCTAGGGGAAATCAGCCCCAGCATTTT. It yields the protein CASSLWQIPRGNQPQHF.

Ten or more counts support this clonotype. This chain joins TRBV28 and TRBJ1-2; possible D gene TRBD1, 5 bases. The germline V gene has CDR1 MDHEN and CDR2 SYDVKM. CDR3 length: 13 amino acids. Trimming took off 4 bases at V and 3 bases at J, with 9 bases between the two ends. The CDR3 DNA reads as TGTGCCAGCAGTTGGGACGGGGACTATGGCTACACCTTC. It yields the protein CASSWDGDYGYTF.

This clonotype was observed a handful of times. This chain links TRBV7-2 with TRBJ1-2, with D hard to call. The V gene's germline CDR1 is SGHTA and CDR2 FQGNSA. CDR3 length: 12 amino acids. V lost 2 bases, J lost 8 bases, and 9 bases lay in between. The CDR3 here is CASSLRLSGYTF. The CDR3 DNA sequence: TGTGCCAGCAGCTTAAGACTGTCCGGCTACACCTTC.